This TCR beta chain stems from a study of monozygotic twins with inflammatory bowel disease. Template switching introduced UMIs that contain a 6-nucleotide sample barcode. For each CDR3 protein, TCRdb gives one entry from its re-call of the 5' RACE reads, without DNA. The sample has 150,000 to 200,000 distinct CDR3 sequences. The CDR3 is made up of 16 amino acids. The germline CDR1 and CDR2 sequences are SGHAT and FQNNGV. This TCR derives from a human donor with ulcerative colitis or Crohn's disease, or a healthy co-twin of an affected twin (not recorded which). The chain carries TRBV11-2 and TRBJ2-1; with no DNA, the TCRdb D assignment of TRBD2 cannot be verified. The specimen was blood. CDR3 region: CASSLGLLADHNEQFF. The variable domain in full, with the rest retrieved from reference TRBV11-2 and TRBJ2-1, is EAGVAQSPRYKIIEKRQSVAFWCNPISGHATLYWYQQILGQGPKLLIQFQNNGVVDDSQLPKDRFSAERLKGVDSTLKIQPAKLEDSAVYLCASSLGLLADHNEQFFGPGTRLTVL.